The clone carrying this T cell receptor (beta chain) came up many times. This record comes from a study of blood T cells in healthy people across ages. Through a sample-barcoded 5' primer and a J-beta primer mix, a second PCR was run for roughly 7 to 11 cycles. Each cDNA molecule, via a template-switch adaptor with 12 random nucleotides, was tagged. TCRdb re-called the 5' RACE reads through MiXCR, storing one row per CDR3 protein. The table lists 750,000 to 950,000 distinct CDR3 sequences, almost 30% of them singletons, with roughly 10% in the top ten. No fewer than 6.5 million PBMCs went into each sample. This same sample was also part of a study on T cells of mothers and their children.

The sample taken for sequencing was blood. The TCR comes from a woman aged 40 to 50 in good health.

The CDR3 sequence is CSASPGGGTLSGYTF. CDR3 bases: TGCAGTGCTAGCCCAGGGGGAGGAACCCTCTCTGGCTACACCTTC. The chain employs TRBV20-1 and TRBJ1-2, with 7 bases aligning to TRBD1. The CDR3 loop spans 15 amino acids. Germline V lookup: CDR1 DFQATT, CDR2 SNEGSKA (reference sequence). V lost 3 bases to trimming and J lost 7 bases; unmatched junction nucleotides: 14.